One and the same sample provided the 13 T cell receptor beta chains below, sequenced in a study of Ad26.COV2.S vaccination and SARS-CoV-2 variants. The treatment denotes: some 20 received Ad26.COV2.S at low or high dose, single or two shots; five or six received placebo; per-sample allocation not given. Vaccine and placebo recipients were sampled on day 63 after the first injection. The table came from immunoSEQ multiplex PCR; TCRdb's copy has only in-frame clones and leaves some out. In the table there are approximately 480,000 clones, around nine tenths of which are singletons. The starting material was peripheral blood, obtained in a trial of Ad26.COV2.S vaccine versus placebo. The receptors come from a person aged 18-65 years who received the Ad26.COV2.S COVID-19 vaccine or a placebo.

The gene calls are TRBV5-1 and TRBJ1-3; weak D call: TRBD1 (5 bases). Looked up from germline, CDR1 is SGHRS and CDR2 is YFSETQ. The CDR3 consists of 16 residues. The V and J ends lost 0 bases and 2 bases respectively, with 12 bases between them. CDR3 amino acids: CASSLASQVPGNTIYF. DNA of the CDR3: TGCGCCAGCAGCTTGGCCTCACAGGTCCCTGGAAACACCATATATTTT.

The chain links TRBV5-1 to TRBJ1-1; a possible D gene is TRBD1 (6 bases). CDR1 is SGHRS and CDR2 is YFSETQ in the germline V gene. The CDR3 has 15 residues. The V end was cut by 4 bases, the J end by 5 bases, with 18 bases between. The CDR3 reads CASSPFGQTSTEAFF. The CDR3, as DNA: TGCGCCAGCAGCCCCTTCGGACAGACTTCGACTGAAGCTTTCTTT.

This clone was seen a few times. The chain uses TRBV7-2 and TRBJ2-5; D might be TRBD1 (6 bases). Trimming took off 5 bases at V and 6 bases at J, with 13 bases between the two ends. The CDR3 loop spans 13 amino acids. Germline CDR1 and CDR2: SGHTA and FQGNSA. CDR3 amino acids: CASSTRGRQTQYF. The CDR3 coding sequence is TGTGCCAGCAGCACCAGGGGCCGTCAGACCCAGTACTTC.

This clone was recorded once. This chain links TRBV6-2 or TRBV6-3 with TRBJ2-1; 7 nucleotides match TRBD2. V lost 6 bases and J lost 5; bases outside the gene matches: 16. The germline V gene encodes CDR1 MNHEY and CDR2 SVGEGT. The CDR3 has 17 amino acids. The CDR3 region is CASSLRLAGPPHNEQFF. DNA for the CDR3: TGTGCCAGCAGCCTTCGACTAGCCGGGCCGCCCCACAATGAGCAGTTCTTC.

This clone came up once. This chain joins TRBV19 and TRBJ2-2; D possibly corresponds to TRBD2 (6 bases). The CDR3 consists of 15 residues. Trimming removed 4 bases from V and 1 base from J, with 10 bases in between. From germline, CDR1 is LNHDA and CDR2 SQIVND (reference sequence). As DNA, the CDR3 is TGTGCCAGTAGTACGCCGGGAGAGAACACCGGGGAGCTGTTTTTT. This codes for CASSTPGENTGELFF.

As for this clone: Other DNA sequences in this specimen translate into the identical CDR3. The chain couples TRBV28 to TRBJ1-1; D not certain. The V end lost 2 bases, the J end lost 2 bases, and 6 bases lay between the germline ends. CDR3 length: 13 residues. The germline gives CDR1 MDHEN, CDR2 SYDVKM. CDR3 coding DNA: TGTGCCAGCAGTTTAGTAGGAAACACTGAAGCTTTCTTT. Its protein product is CASSLVGNTEAFF.

The CDR3 loop is CASSRPGQGAYEQYF. The CDR3 bases are TGTGCCAGCAGTCGTCCGGGACAGGGGGCGTACGAGCAGTACTTC. This chain uses TRBV27 with TRBJ2-7; TRBD1 agrees at 12 bases. The CDR3 is 15 amino acids. The V segment lost 5 bases and the J segment 4 bases; nucleotides outside the gene matches: 6. Germline loops: CDR1 MNHEY, CDR2 SMNVEV (reference sequence).

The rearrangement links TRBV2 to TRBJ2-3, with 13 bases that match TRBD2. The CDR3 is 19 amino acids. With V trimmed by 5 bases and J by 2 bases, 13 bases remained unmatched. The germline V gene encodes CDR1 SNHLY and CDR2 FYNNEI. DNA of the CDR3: TGTGCCAGCAGTCCGGGACTAGCGGGACTGATTGGGTTCACAGATACGCAGTATTTT. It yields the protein CASSPGLAGLIGFTDTQYF.

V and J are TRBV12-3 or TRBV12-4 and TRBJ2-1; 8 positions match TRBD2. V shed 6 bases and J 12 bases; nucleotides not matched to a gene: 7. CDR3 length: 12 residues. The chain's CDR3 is CASSPGGGGQFF. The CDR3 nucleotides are TGTGCCAGCAGCCCCGGGGGGGGTGGGCAGTTCTTC.

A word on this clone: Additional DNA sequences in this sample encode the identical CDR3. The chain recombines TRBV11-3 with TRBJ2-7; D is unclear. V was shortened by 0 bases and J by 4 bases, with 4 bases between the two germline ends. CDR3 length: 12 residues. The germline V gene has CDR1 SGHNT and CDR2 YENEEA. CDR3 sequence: CASSLEGYEQYF. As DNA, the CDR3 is TGTGCCAGCAGCTTAGAAGGGTACGAGCAGTACTTC.

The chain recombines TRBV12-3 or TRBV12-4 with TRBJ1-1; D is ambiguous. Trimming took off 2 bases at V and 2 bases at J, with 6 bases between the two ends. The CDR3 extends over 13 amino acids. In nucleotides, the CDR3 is TGTGCCAGCAGTTTACAACCCAACACTGAAGCTTTCTTT. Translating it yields CASSLQPNTEAFF.

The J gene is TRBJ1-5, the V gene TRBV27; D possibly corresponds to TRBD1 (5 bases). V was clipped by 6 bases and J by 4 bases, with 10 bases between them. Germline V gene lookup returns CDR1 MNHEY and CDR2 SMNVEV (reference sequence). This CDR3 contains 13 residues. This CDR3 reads CASSYGGNQPQHF. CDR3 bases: TGTGCCAGCAGCTATGGGGGGAATCAGCCCCAGCATTTT.

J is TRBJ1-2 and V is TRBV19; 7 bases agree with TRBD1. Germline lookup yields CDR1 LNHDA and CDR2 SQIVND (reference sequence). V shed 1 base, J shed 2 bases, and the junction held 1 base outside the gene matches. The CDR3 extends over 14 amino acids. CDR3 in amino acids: CASSIGDRNYGYTF. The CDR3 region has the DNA TGTGCCAGTAGTATAGGGGACAGAAACTATGGCTACACCTTC.